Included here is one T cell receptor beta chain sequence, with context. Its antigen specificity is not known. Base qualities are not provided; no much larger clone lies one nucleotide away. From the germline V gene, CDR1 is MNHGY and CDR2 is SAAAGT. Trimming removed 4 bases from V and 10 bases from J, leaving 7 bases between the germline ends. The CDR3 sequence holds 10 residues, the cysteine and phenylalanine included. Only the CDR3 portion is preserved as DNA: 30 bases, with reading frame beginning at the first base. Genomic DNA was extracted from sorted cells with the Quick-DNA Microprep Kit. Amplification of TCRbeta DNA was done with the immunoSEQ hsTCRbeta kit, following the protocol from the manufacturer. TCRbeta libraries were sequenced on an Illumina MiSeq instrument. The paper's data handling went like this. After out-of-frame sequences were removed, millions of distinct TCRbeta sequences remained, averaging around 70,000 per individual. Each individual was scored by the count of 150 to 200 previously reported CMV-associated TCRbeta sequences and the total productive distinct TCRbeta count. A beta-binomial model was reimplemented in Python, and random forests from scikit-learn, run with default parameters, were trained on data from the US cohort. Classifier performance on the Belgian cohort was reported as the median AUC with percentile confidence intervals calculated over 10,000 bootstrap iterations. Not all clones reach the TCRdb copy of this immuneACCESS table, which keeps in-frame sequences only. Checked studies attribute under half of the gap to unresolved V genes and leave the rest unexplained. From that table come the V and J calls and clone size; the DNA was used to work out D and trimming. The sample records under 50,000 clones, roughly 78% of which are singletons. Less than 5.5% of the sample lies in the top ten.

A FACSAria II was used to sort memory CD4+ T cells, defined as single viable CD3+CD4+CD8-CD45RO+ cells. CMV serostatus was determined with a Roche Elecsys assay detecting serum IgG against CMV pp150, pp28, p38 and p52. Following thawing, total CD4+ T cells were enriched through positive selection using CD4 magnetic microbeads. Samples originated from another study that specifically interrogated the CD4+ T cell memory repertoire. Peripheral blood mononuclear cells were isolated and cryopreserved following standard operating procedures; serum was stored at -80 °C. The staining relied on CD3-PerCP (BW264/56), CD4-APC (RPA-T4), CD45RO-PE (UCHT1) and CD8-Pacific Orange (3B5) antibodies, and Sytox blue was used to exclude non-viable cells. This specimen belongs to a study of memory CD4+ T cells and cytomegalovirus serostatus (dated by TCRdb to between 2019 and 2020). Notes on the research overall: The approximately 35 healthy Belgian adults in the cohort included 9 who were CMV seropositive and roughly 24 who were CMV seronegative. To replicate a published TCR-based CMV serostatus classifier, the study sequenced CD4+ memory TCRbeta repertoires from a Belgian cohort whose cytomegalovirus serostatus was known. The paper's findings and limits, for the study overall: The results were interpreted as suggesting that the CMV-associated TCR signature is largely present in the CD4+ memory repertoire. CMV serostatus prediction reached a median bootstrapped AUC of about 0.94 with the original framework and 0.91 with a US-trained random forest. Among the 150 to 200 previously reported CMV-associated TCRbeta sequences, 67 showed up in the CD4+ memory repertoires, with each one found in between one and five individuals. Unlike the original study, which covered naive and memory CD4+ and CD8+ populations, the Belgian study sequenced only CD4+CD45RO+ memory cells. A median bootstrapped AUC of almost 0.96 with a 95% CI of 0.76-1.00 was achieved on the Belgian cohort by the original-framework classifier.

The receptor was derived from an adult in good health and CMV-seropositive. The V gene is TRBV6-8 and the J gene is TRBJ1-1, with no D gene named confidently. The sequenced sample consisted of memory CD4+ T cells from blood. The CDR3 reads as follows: CASSLMGAFF. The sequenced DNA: TGTGCCAGCAGTTTGATGGGAGCTTTCTTT.